The 15 T cell receptor beta chains below were found in one sample sequenced in a study of blood T cells in healthy people across ages. A second roughly 6 to 11 cycle PCR used barcoded and J-beta primers. One entry per CDR3 protein, called by TCRdb with MiXCR from the 5' RACE reads. Of some 850,000 distinct CDR3 sequences in the sample, around a quarter were seen once. These data were likewise used in another study, on T cells of mothers and their children.

The sequencing input was blood. All receptors derive from a boy younger than 18 in good health.

This clonotype was recorded a few times. The chain couples TRBV5-1 to TRBJ2-7; TRBD1 aligns across 9 bases. This CDR3 has 17 amino acids. CDR1 and CDR2 from the germline V gene are SGHRS and YFSETQ. V lost 1 base and J lost 2; bases outside the gene matches: 10. CDR3 residues: CASSLKGQGPFPYEQYF. In nucleotides, the CDR3 is TGCGCCAGCAGCTTGAAGGGACAGGGACCCTTCCCCTACGAGCAGTACTTC.

V gene TRBV12-3 or TRBV12-4 combines with J gene TRBJ2-4; the match to TRBD1 covers 7 bases. This CDR3 is 15 amino acids long. Losses at the gene ends were 2 bases for V and 8 bases for J; bases not matched to a gene: 9. The CDR3 loop is CASSLTGQVGDIQYF. The DNA of the CDR3 is TGTGCCAGCAGTTTAACAGGACAGGTTGGGGACATTCAGTACTTC.

This clonotype was observed a handful of times. The chain couples TRBV27 to TRBJ1-1; TRBD1 is a possible D gene (5 bases). V lost 4 bases, J lost 1 base, and 16 bases lay in between. Germline V gives CDR1 MNHEY, CDR2 SMNVEV (reference sequence). The CDR3 extends over 16 amino acids. This chain's CDR3 is CASSWHPGPRNTEAFF. In DNA, the CDR3 is TGTGCCAGCAGTTGGCACCCGGGACCCAGGAACACTGAAGCTTTCTTT.

This rearrangement joins TRBV3-1 to TRBJ2-5, with D perhaps assigned TRBD1 or TRBD2 (5 bases each). The CDR3 runs 14 residues. V dropped 2 bases and J dropped 5 bases, with 12 bases sitting between them. Germline V gene data show CDR1 as LGHDT and CDR2 as YNNKEL (reference sequence). The CDR3 reads CASSQNGGSETQYF. DNA for the CDR3: TGTGCCAGCAGCCAAAATGGGGGTTCGGAGACCCAGTACTTC.

The table lists this clonotype with a few counts. V is TRBV10-3 and J is TRBJ2-5; 9 bases are a match to TRBD2. Gene TRBJ2-1 matches the end of the DNA better, so the J call may be wrong. This CDR3 is 16 amino acids long. Per the germline V gene, CDR1 is ENHRY and CDR2 is SYGVKD. This CDR3 reads CAISESSGGLGNEQFF. CDR3 DNA sequence: TGTGCCATCAGTGAGTCGAGCGGGGGGTTGGGCAATGAGCAGTTCTTC.

Only a few counts were recorded for this clonotype. The V call is TRBV27, the J call TRBJ2-5; TRBD1 matches at 8 bases. The germline V gene encodes CDR1 MNHEY and CDR2 SMNVEV (reference sequence). There are 13 residues in the CDR3. V trimming: 5 bases; J trimming: 7 bases; junction bases outside the gene matches: 6. The CDR3 DNA follows: TGTGCCAGCAGTCAGGGGGCGGCCGGGACCCAGTACTTC. It specifies CASSQGAAGTQYF.

The table lists this clonotype with a count of one. The CDR3 is CSARGQGVSYNEQFF. Here the CDR3 DNA reads TGCAGTGCTAGAGGCCAGGGGGTATCCTACAATGAGCAGTTCTTC. The chain carries TRBV20-1 and TRBJ2-1; the match to TRBD1 covers 7 bases. Trimming removed 1 base from V and 1 base from J; junction bases left unmatched: 4. The CDR3 has 15 residues. Germline V gene sequence: CDR1 DFQATT, CDR2 SNEGSKA (reference sequence).

V is TRBV5-1 and J is TRBJ1-1, with 8 nucleotides matching TRBD1. The ends lost 0 bases at V and 6 bases at J; junction bases unmatched: 7. The V gene's germline CDR1 is SGHRS and CDR2 YFSETQ. The CDR3 is 15 residues long. The CDR3 loop reads CASSLATGGGSEAFF. In nucleotides, the CDR3 is TGCGCCAGCAGCTTGGCAACAGGGGGAGGTTCTGAAGCTTTCTTT.

The sample holds one count of this clonotype. The chain carries TRBV29-1 and TRBJ1-1; TRBD1 agrees at 8 bases. Germline V CDR1 and CDR2: SQVTM, ANQGSEA. The CDR3 is 14 amino acids. The trim removed 6 bases at V and 5 bases at J, leaving 11 bases unmatched. CDR3: CSVTGQGASTEAFF. The CDR3 nucleotides read TGCAGCGTCACAGGGCAGGGGGCATCTACTGAAGCTTTCTTT.

This clonotype occurred a few times. The chain uses TRBV3-1 and TRBJ2-7, with TRBD2 identical over 10 bases. V gave up 5 bases and J gave up 3 bases; unmatched junction bases: 7. The CDR3 totals 15 residues. The germline V gene has CDR1 LGHDT and CDR2 YNNKEL (reference sequence). CDR3 DNA: TGTGCCAGCAGCGAAACCGGGACTAGCGACTACGAGCAGTACTTC. Translation gives CASSETGTSDYEQYF.

This clonotype showed up just a few times. V is TRBV21-1 and J is TRBJ1-2; the DNA was not compared with TRBD1, the D call given in the table. TRBV21-1 constitutes a pseudogene. The CDR3 length is 18 residues. The CDR3 region is CASSKGTSLRDPSGGYTF. For the CDR3, the DNA is TGTGCCAGCAGCAAAGGAACCTCATTAAGGGACCCCTCAGGTGGCTACACCTTC.

The CDR3 loop is CSARIEGRKQYF. The CDR3 DNA reads TGCAGTGCTAGAATTGAGGGGCGTAAGCAGTACTTC. The chain has TRBV20-1 and TRBJ2-1; TRBD1 or TRBD2 may be the D gene (5 bases each). Near its end, the DNA agrees better with TRBJ2-7, so the J call may be wrong. The germline V gene has CDR1 DFQATT and CDR2 SNEGSKA (reference sequence). The CDR3 runs to 12 residues.

This clonotype was counted many times. The DNA for the CDR3 is TGTGCCAGCAGCCGGGGAGGGATGAATGAAAAACTGTTTTTT. This translates into CASSRGGMNEKLFF. This chain links TRBV27 with TRBJ1-4; D gene uncertain. The CDR3 length is 14 residues. The germline CDR1 and CDR2 sequences are MNHEY and SMNVEV (reference sequence). Deletions cut 6 bases from V and 5 bases from J, with 13 bases between.

This clonotype was found a few times. The genes are TRBV29-1 and TRBJ2-5; D may be TRBD1 (5 bases). The germline CDR1 and CDR2 sequences are SQVTM and ANQGSEA. This CDR3 has 13 residues. Trimming took off 2 bases at V and 1 base at J, with 8 bases between the two ends. DNA of the CDR3: TGCAGCGTTGAATACCAGGGCCAAGAGACCCAGTACTTC. It yields the protein CSVEYQGQETQYF.

The rearrangement joins TRBV7-9 to TRBJ1-6; tentatively, D is TRBD1 (5 bases). With 7 bases removed from V and 10 bases from J, the gap between germline ends came to 17 bases. CDR3 length: 14 amino acids. Germline assignment: CDR1 SEHNR and CDR2 FQNEAQ (reference sequence). Written as DNA, the CDR3 is TGTGCCAGCACTCGGGGGACGGTCTACTCACCCCTCCACTTT. Translating gives CASTRGTVYSPLHF.